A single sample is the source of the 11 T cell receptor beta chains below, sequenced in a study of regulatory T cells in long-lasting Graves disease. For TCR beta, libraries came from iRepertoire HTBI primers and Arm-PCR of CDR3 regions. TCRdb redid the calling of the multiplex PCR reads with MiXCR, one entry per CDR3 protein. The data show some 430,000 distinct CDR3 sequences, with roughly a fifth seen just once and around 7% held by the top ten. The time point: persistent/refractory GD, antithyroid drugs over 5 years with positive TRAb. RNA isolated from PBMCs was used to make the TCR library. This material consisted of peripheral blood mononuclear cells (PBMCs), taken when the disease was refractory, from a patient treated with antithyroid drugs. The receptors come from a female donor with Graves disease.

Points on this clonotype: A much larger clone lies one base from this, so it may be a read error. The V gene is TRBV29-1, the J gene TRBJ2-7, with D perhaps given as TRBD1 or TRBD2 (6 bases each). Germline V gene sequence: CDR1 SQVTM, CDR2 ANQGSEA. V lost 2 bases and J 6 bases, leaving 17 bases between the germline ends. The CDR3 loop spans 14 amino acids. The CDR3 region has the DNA TGCAGCGTTGAAATAAGGGGGGCGTTTGGCGAGCAGTACTTC. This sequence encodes CSVEIRGAFGEQYF.

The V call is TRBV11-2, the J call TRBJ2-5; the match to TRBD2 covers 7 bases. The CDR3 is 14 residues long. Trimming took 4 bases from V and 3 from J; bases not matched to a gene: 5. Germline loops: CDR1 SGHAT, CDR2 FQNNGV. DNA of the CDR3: TGTGCCAGCAGCTCCGGACTAGGGAAAGAGACCCAGTACTTC. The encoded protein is CASSSGLGKETQYF.

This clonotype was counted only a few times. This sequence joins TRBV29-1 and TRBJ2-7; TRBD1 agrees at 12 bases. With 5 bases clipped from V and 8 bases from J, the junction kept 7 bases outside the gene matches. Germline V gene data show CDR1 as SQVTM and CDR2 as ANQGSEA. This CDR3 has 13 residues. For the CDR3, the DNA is TGCAGCGTTCCCGGGACAGGGGGCAGTCAGCAGTACTTC. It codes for CSVPGTGGSQQYF.

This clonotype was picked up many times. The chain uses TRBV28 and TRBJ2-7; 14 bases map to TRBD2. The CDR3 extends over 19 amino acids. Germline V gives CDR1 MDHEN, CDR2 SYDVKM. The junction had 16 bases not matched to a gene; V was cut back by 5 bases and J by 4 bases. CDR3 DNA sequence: TGTGCCAGCAGTCCAGCGGGACTAGCGGGAGAAGGGGATCCATACGAGCAGTACTTC. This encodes CASSPAGLAGEGDPYEQYF.

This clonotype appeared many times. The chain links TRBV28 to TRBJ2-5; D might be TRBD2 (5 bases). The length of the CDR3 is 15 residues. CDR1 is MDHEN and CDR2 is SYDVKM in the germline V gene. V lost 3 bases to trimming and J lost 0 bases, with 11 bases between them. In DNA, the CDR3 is TGTGCCAGCAGTTTGAGGGCAGCGTACCAAGAGACCCAGTACTTC. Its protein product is CASSLRAAYQETQYF. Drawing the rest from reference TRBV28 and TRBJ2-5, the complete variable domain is DVKVTQSSRYLVKRTGEKVFLECVQDMDHENMFWYRQDPGLGLRLIYFSYDVKMKEKGDIPEGYSVSREKKERFSLILESASTNQTSMYLCASSLRAAYQETQYFGPGTRLLVL.

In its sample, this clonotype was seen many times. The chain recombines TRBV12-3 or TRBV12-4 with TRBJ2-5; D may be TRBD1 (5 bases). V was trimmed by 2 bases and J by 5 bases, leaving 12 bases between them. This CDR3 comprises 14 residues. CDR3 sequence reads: CASSLSGARETQYF. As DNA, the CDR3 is TGTGCCAGCAGTTTATCTGGGGCTAGGGAGACCCAGTACTTC.

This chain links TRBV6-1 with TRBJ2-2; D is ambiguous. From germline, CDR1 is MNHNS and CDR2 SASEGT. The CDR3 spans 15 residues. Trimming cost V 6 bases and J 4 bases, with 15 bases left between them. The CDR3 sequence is CASRPDQIVTGELFF. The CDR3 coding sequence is TGTGCCAGCAGACCGGACCAGATTGTCACCGGGGAGCTGTTTTTT.

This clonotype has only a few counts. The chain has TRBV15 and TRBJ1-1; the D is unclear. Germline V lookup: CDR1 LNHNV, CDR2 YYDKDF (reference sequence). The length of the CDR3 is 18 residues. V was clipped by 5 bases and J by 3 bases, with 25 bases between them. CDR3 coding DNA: TGTGCCACCAGCTTTAGCCCCCTCCGGTGGATATGGTACACTGAAGCTTTCTTT. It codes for CATSFSPLRWIWYTEAFF.

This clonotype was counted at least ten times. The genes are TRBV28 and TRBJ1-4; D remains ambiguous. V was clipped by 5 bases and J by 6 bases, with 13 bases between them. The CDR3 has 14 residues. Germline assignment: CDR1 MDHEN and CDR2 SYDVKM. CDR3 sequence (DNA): TGTGCCAGCAGTCCCCACTCGGGAGATGAAAAACTGTTTTTT. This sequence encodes CASSPHSGDEKLFF.

The CDR3 nucleotides read TGTGCCAGTAGTACGGGAGTTTCTTATGGCTACACCTTC. This gives the protein CASSTGVSYGYTF. This sequence joins TRBV19 and TRBJ1-2; D is ambiguous. Per germline, CDR1 LNHDA and CDR2 SQIVND (reference sequence). CDR3 length: 13 amino acids. The V end was cut by 4 bases, the J end by 5 bases, with 11 bases between.

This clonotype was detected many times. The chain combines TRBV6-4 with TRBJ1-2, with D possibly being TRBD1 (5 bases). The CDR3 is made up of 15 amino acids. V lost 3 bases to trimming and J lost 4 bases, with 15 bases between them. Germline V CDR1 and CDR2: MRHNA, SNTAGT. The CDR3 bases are TGTGCCAGCAGTGAAGGGGCAGAGGTGCTCTATGGCTACACCTTC. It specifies CASSEGAEVLYGYTF.